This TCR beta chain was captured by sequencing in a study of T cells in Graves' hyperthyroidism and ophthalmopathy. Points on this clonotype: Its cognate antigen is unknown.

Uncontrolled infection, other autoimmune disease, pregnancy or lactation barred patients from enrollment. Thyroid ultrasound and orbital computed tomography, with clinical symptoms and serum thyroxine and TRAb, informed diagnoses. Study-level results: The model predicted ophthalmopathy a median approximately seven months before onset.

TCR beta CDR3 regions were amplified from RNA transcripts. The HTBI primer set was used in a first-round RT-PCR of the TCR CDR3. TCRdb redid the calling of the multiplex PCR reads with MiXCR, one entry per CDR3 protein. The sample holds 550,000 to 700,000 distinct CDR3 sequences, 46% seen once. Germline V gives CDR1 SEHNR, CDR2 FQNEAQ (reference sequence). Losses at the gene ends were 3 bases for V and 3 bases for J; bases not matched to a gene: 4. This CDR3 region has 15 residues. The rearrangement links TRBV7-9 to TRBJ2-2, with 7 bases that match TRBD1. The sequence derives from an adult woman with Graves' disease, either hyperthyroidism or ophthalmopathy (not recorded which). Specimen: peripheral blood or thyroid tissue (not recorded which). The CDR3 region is CASSFGTAYTGELFF. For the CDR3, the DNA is TGTGCCAGCAGCTTCGGGACAGCCTACACCGGGGAGCTGTTTTTT.